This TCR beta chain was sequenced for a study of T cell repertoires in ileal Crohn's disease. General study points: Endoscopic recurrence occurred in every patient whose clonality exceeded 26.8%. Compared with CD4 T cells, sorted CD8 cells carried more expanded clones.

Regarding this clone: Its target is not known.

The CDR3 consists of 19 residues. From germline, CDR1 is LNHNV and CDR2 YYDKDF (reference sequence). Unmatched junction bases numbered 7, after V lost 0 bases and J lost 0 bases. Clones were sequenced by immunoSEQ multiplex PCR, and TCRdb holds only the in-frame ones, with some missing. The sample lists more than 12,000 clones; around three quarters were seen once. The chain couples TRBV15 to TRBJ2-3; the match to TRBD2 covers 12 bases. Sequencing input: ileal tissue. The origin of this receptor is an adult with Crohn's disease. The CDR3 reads CATSREASGGGKSTDTQYF. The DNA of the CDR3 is TGTGCCACCAGCAGAGAGGCTAGCGGGGGGGGAAAGAGCACAGATACGCAGTATTTT.